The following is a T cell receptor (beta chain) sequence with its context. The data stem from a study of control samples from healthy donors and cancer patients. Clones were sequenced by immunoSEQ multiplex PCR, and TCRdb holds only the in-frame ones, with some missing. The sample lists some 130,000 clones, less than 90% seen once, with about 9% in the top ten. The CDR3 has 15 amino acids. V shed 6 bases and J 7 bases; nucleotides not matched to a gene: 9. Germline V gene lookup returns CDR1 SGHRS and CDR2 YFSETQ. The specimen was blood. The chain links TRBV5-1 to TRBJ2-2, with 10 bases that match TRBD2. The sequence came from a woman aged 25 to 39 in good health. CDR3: CASITSGNSGGELFF. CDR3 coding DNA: TGCGCCAGCATCACTAGCGGGAATTCGGGCGGGGAGCTGTTTTTT.